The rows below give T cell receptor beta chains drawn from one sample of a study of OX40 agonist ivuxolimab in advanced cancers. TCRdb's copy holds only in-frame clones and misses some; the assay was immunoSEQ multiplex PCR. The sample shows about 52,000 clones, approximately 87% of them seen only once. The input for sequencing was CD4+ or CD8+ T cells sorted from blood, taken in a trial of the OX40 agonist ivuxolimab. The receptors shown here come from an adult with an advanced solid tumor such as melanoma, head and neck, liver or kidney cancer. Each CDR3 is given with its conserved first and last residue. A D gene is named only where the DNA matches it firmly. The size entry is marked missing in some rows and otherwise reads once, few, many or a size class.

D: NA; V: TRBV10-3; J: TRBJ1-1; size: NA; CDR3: CAISEGPRGQSNTEAFF; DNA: TGTGCCATCAGTGAGGGTCCGAGGGGCCAATCGAACACTGAAGCTTTCTTT
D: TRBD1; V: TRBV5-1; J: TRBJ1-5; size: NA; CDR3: CASSPQGDSNQPQHF; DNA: TGCGCCAGCAGCCCCCAGGGGGATAGCAATCAGCCCCAGCATTTT
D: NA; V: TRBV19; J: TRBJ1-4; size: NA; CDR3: CASTRSGSEKLFF; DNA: TGTGCCAGTACACGGTCAGGGAGTGAAAAACTGTTTTTT
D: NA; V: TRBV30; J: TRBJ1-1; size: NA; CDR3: CAWTYQGMNTEAFF; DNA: TGTGCCTGGACCTACCAGGGCATGAACACTGAAGCTTTCTTT
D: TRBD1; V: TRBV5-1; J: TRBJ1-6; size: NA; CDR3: CASSPRQGLGNSPLHF; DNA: TGTGCCAGCAGCCCGCGACAGGGATTAGGTAATTCACCCCTCCACTTT
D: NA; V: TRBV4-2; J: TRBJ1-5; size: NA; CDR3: CASSHEDQPQHF; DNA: TGTGCCAGCAGCCACGAGGATCAGCCCCAGCATTTT
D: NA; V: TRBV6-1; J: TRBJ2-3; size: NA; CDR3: CASSDIITADTQYF; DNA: TGTGCCAGCAGTGATATAATTACAGCCGATACGCAGTATTTT
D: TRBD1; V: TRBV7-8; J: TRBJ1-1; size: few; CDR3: CASSLTLDRGMYGNTEAFF; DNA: TGTGCCAGCAGCTTAACCTTGGACAGGGGGATGTACGGGAACACTGAAGCTTTCTTT
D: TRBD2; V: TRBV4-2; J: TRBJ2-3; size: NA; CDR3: CASSQELAGATTDTQYF; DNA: TGTGCCAGCAGCCAAGAATTAGCGGGGGCCACCACAGATACGCAGTATTTT
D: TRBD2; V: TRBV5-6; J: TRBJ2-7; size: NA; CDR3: CASSSLAGGPPNEQYF; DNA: TGTGCCAGCAGCTCCTTAGCGGGGGGGCCTCCCAACGAGCAGTACTTC
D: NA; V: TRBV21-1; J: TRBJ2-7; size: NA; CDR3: CASSNGVAAYEQYF; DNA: TGTGCCAGCAGCAACGGGGTGGCGGCCTACGAGCAGTACTTC
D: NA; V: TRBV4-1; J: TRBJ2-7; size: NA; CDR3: CASSQEGRRADEQYF; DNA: TGCGCCAGCAGCCAAGAAGGGAGAAGGGCGGACGAGCAGTACTTC
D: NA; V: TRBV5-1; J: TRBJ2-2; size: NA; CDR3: CASSWGRTDTGELFF; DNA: TGCGCCAGCAGCTGGGGTCGGACGGACACCGGGGAGCTGTTTTTT
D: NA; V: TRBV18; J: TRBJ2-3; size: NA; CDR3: CASSPQAAGDTQYF; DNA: TGTGCCAGCTCACCACAGGCAGCGGGCGATACGCAGTATTTT
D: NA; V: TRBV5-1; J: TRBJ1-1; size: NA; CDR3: CASSISGFSTEAFF; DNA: TGCGCCAGCAGCATCTCAGGGTTCAGCACTGAAGCTTTCTTT
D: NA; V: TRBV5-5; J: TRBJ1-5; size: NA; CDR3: CASSLEVYRNQPQHF; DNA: TGTGCCAGCAGCTTGGAGGTCTATCGCAATCAGCCCCAGCATTTT
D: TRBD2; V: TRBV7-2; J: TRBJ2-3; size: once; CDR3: CASSLARGSGGADTQYF; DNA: TGTGCCAGCAGCTTAGCGCGGGGTAGCGGGGGCGCAGATACGCAGTATTTT
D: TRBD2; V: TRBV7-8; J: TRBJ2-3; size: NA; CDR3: CASSPPRLAGLPSTDTQYF; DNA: TGTGCCAGCAGCCCGCCCCGTCTAGCGGGATTACCTAGCACAGATACGCAGTATTTT
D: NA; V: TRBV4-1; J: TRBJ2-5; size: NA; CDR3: CASSQADRDWETQYF; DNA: TGCGCCAGCAGCCAAGCCGACAGGGACTGGGAGACCCAGTACTTC
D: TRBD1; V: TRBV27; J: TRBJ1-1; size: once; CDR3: CASNIQGGTEAFF; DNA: TGTGCCAGCAATATACAGGGGGGGACTGAAGCTTTCTTT
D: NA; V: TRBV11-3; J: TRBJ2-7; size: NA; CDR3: CASSSNRDEQYF; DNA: TGTGCCAGCAGTTCTAACAGGGACGAGCAGTACTTC
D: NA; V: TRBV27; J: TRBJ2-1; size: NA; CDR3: CATNSWTRSTNEQFF; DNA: TGTGCCACCAATTCATGGACCCGCTCTACCAATGAGCAGTTCTTC
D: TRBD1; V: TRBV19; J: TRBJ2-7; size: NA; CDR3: CASSKDRGSDEQYF; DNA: TGTGCCAGTAGTAAAGACAGGGGTAGCGACGAGCAGTACTTC
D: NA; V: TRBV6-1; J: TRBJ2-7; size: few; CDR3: CATKRHNEYEQYF; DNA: TGTGCCACCAAAAGGCACAACGAGTACGAGCAGTACTTC
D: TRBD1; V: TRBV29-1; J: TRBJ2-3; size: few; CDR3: CSVGGQGVSDTQYF; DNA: TGCAGCGTCGGAGGACAGGGCGTTTCAGATACGCAGTATTTT
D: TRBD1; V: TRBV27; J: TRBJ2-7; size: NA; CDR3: CASNRDRGYEQYF; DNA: TGTGCCAGCAACCGGGACAGGGGATACGAGCAGTACTTC
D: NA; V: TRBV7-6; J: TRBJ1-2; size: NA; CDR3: CASSLGKGQGFYGYTF; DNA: TGTGCCAGCAGCTTAGGAAAGGGGCAAGGCTTCTATGGCTACACCTTC
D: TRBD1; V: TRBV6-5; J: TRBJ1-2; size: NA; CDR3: CASTRAGGHYGYTF; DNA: TGTGCCAGCACTAGGGCAGGGGGCCACTATGGCTACACCTTC
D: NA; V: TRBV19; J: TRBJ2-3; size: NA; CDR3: CASSSVGFTDTQYF; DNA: TGTGCCAGTAGTAGTGTAGGGTTCACAGATACGCAGTATTTT
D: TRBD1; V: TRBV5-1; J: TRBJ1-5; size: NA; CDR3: CASRQGGDNQPQHF; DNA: TGCGCCAGCCGGCAAGGGGGCGACAATCAGCCCCAGCATTTT
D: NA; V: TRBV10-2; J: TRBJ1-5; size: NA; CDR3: CASSEQGSEPQHF; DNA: TGCGCCAGCAGTGAACAGGGTAGCGAGCCCCAGCATTTT
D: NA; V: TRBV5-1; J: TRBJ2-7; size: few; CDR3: CASSQGDASYEQYF; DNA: TGCGCCAGCAGCCAAGGGGATGCATCCTACGAGCAGTACTTC
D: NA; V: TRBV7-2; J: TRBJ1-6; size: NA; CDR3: CASSPGQSPNSPLHF; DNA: TGTGCCAGCAGCCCAGGACAGTCTCCGAATTCACCCCTCCACTTT
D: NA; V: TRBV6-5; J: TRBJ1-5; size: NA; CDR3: CASSYDFFQPQHF; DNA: TGTGCCAGCAGTTACGATTTCTTTCAGCCCCAGCATTTT
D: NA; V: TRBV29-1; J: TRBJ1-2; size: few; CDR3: CSGEGGPGGDYGYTF; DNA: TGCAGCGGGGAAGGAGGCCCGGGAGGGGACTATGGCTACACCTTC
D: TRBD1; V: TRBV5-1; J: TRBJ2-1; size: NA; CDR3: CASSLQGVRTYNEQFF; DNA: TGCGCCAGCAGCCTCCAGGGGGTCCGAACTTACAATGAGCAGTTCTTC
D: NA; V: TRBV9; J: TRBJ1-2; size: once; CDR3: CASSVRPDYGYTF; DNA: TGTGCCAGCAGCGTAAGGCCAGACTATGGCTACACCTTC
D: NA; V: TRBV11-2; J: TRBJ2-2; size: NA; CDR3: CASSLEAGELFF; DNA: TGTGCCAGCAGCTTAGAGGCCGGGGAGCTGTTTTTT
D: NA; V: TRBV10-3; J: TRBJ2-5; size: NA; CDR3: CVSRGEGETQYF; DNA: TGCGTCAGTAGGGGGGAGGGAGAGACCCAGTACTTC
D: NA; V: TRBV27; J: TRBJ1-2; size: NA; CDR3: CASSLKGFQDGYTF; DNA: TGTGCCAGCAGTTTAAAAGGGTTTCAAGATGGCTACACCTTC
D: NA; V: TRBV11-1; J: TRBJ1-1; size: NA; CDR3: CASSSSGRGYTEAFF; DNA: TGTGCCAGCAGCTCGAGTGGCAGGGGATACACTGAAGCTTTCTTT
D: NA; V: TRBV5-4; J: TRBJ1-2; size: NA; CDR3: CASSLIRVDYGYTF; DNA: TGTGCCAGCAGCTTGATCAGGGTTGACTATGGCTACACCTTC
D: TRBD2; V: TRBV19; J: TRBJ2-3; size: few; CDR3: CASSIGSGGTDTQYF; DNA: TGTGCCAGTAGTATAGGTAGCGGGGGCACAGATACGCAGTATTTT
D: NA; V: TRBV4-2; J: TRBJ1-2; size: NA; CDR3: CASSQDDNANYGYTF; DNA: TGTGCCAGCAGCCAAGATGACAACGCGAACTATGGCTACACCTTC
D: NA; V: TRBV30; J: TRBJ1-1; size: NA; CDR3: CAWSWPGGIGTEAFF; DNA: TGTGCCTGGAGTTGGCCCGGAGGGATCGGGACTGAAGCTTTCTTT
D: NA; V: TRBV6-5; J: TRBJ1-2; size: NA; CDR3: CASSYRLGGAYGYTF; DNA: TGTGCCAGCAGTTACCGTTTAGGCGGGGCCTATGGCTACACCTTC
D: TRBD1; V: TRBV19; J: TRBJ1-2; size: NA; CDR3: CASSTIRTGNYGYTF; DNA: TGTGCCAGTAGTACCATCCGGACAGGCAACTATGGCTACACCTTC